The 13 T cell receptor beta chains presented below share a single source sample, sequenced in a study of cytomegalovirus exposure and HLA in healthy donors. The study ran its PCR with 60 Vbeta and 13 Jbeta primers. Clones were read by immunoSEQ multiplex PCR, and TCRdb kept only the in-frame ones, dropping some. The sample lists under 150,000 clones; about 82% were seen once. Sample: PBMCs. These receptors were taken from a boy younger than 18 in good health and CMV-seronegative.

This clone came up a few times. This chain links TRBV12-5 with TRBJ2-2, with TRBD1 as a possible D gene (6 bases). The CDR3 consists of 16 residues. From germline, CDR1 is LGHNT and CDR2 FRNRAP. V was cut by 5 bases and J by 0 bases, with 13 bases left in between. CDR3 protein: CASGPWTATNTGELFF. The CDR3 nucleotides are TGTGCTAGTGGTCCCTGGACAGCGACGAACACCGGGGAGCTGTTTTTT.

The chain joins TRBV5-6 to TRBJ2-1, with a weak D call TRBD2 (6 bases). This CDR3 contains 15 residues. V was clipped by 1 base and J by 12 bases, with 20 bases between them. Germline-derived CDR1 and CDR2 are SGHDT and YYEEEE. This CDR3 reads CASSLYPTVGGLQFF. The CDR3 DNA reads as TGTGCCAGCAGCTTGTACCCTACGGTTGGGGGACTGCAGTTCTTC.

This clone was seen more than once but under ten times. The chain joins TRBV18 to TRBJ1-5, with 8 bases matching TRBD1. The germline CDR1 and CDR2 sequences are KGHSH and LQKENI. Trimming took 3 bases from V and 15 from J; bases not matched to a gene: 13. The CDR3 covers 14 residues. CDR3 bases: TGTGCCAGCTCACCGACAGGGGCTACTTTTAGTCCGCATTTT. Translation gives CASSPTGATFSPHF.

This clone was counted between two and nine times. V and J are TRBV5-4 and TRBJ2-7, with a tentative D call TRBD1 (5 bases). In germline, CDR1 is SGHNT, CDR2 YYREEE (reference sequence). The V end lost 0 bases, the J end lost 3 bases, and 7 bases lay between the germline ends. The CDR3 sequence is 13 residues long. This chain's CDR3 is CASSLGQFYEQYF. The CDR3 DNA reads as TGTGCCAGCAGCTTGGGACAGTTCTACGAGCAGTACTTC.

CDR3 loop: CASSWGRGGAYEQYF. The CDR3 nucleotides read TGTGCCAGCAGCTGGGGTAGGGGAGGCGCCTACGAGCAGTACTTC. The J gene is TRBJ2-7, the V gene TRBV13; TRBD2 is a possible D gene (6 bases). This CDR3 is 15 amino acids long. The V end was cut by 4 bases, the J end by 2 bases, with 15 bases between. Germline CDR1 and CDR2: PRHDT and FYEKMQ (reference sequence). Full variable domain (missing parts from reference TRBV13 and TRBJ2-7): AAGVIQSPRHLIKEKRETATLKCYPIPRHDTVYWYQQGPGQDPQFLISFYEKMQSDKGSIPDRFSAQQFSDYHSELNMSSLELGDSALYFCASSWGRGGAYEQYFGPGTRLTVT.

The chain carries TRBV19 and TRBJ2-7; maybe TRBD1 (5 bases). The CDR3 consists of 15 residues. Germline V gene lookup returns CDR1 LNHDA and CDR2 SQIVND (reference sequence). The V end lost 0 bases, the J end lost 2 bases, and 11 bases lay between the germline ends. Here the CDR3 reads CASSIEARAPYEQYF. For the CDR3, the DNA is TGTGCCAGTAGTATAGAGGCCAGGGCCCCCTACGAGCAGTACTTC.

This clone was recorded only once. This chain joins TRBV4-1 and TRBJ2-7; 9 bases align to TRBD2. The CDR3 covers 14 residues. Germline CDR1 MGHRA, CDR2 YSYEKL. V trimming: 2 bases; J trimming: 2 bases; junction bases outside the gene matches: 1. CDR3 sequence reads: CASSQLAGTYEQYF. For the CDR3, the DNA is TGCGCCAGCAGCCAACTAGCGGGAACCTACGAGCAGTACTTC.

V usage is TRBV30 and J usage is TRBJ1-1; D possibly corresponds to TRBD1 (5 bases). The germline CDR1 and CDR2 sequences are GTSNPN and SVGIG (reference sequence). Trimming removed 7 bases from V and 0 bases from J, with 9 bases in between. The CDR3 has 12 residues. CDR3 sequence reads: CASEGMNTEAFF. For the CDR3, the DNA is TGTGCCTCGGAGGGGATGAACACTGAAGCTTTCTTT.

With regard to this clone: The same CDR3 also results from other DNA sequences found in this sample. The chain couples TRBV5-1 to TRBJ1-1; D is perhaps TRBD1 (6 bases). CDR1 is SGHRS, CDR2 YFSETQ, per germline. The CDR3 extends over 14 amino acids. V was cut by 4 bases and J by 2 bases, with 12 bases left in between. The CDR3 spells CASSLGTSNTEAFF. CDR3 DNA sequence: TGCGCCAGCAGCCTCGGGACATCTAACACTGAAGCTTTCTTT.

This clone was counted a few times. The chain employs TRBV5-1 and TRBJ1-2; D unresolved. The ends were cut back, 4 bases at V and 8 bases at J, with 15 bases in the middle. The CDR3 consists of 13 residues. Germline V lookup: CDR1 SGHRS, CDR2 YFSETQ. The CDR3 region is CASSESLLEGYTF. The CDR3, as DNA: TGCGCCAGCAGCGAGTCGCTTCTGGAGGGCTACACCTTC.

The genes are TRBV20-1 and TRBJ2-1; 7 positions match TRBD1. This CDR3 comprises 11 residues. The germline CDR1 and CDR2 sequences are DFQATT and SNEGSKA (reference sequence). With V trimmed by 4 bases and J by 9 bases, 3 bases remained unmatched. The CDR3 is CSAKGAGEQFF. CDR3 coding DNA: TGCAGTGCTAAGGGGGCCGGTGAGCAGTTCTTC.

This chain connects TRBV19 to TRBJ2-1, with D possibly matching TRBD1 (6 bases). Germline CDR1 and CDR2: LNHDA and SQIVND (reference sequence). The CDR3 is 12 residues long. With 6 bases removed from V and 5 bases from J, the gap between germline ends came to 8 bases. The CDR3 is CASRDSHNEQFF. DNA for the CDR3: TGTGCCAGTAGGGACAGCCACAATGAGCAGTTCTTC. Full variable domain (rest looked up from reference TRBV19 and TRBJ2-1): DGGITQSPKYLFRKEGQNVTLSCEQNLNHDAMYWYRQDPGQGLRLIYYSQIVNDFQKGDIAEGYSVSREKKESFPLTVTSAQKNPTAFYLCASRDSHNEQFFGPGTRLTVL.

The gene calls are TRBV5-8 and TRBJ2-5; 10 nucleotides align to TRBD2. CDR3 size: 16 residues. V shed 3 bases, J shed 2 bases, and the junction held 7 bases outside the gene matches. Germline lookup yields CDR1 SGHTS and CDR2 YDEGEE. DNA for the CDR3: TGTGCCAGCAGCTCCCCGGGACTAGCGATTCAAGAGACCCAGTACTTC. Its translation is CASSSPGLAIQETQYF.